The sequence of this T cell receptor (beta chain) was determined in a study of OX40 agonist ivuxolimab in advanced cancers. Some background on the complete study: The costimulatory receptor OX40 (CD134) was targeted by ivuxolimab, a fully human IgG2 agonistic monoclonal antibody. Of the approximately 50 dose-escalation patients, hepatocellular carcinoma was present in about 20, melanoma in approximately 15, renal cell carcinoma in 9 and head and neck cancer in 9. The purpose of peripheral TCRbeta sequencing was to test whether ivuxolimab changed TCR sequence diversity and led to clonal T-cell expansion. Patients were allowed to have had prior anti-PD-1, anti-PD-L1 or anti-CTLA-4 therapy, and roughly two fifths of the dose-escalation patients had been treated with checkpoint inhibitors. Intravenous ivuxolimab was administered to patients every 2 weeks at six dose levels: 0.01, 0.1, 0.3, 1.5, 3 and 10 mg/kg. Three dose-escalation patients achieved partial responses, one with hepatocellular carcinoma and two with cutaneous melanoma. In the dose-escalation cohort, around 80% of patients were male, and the mean age was around 60 years with a range of about 20 to 90. The paper describes the monotherapy dose-escalation part (N of about 47 patients) of the phase I trial of ivuxolimab. Points the paper makes about the study in general: At doses of 0.1 to 3.0 mg/kg, clonal expansion of both CD4+ and CD8+ blood T cells was observed from baseline to week 6. Partial responders in the 0.1-3.0 mg/kg groups had among the lowest normalized peripheral clonal expansion, especially among CD8+ T cells. The antigen specificity of the peripheral T cells that underwent clonal expansion was not determined. Low levels of normalized T-cell clonal expansion were also seen in some nonresponding patients. On average, CD8+ T cells showed more expanded clones than CD4+ T cells after ivuxolimab.

Patients with autoimmune disease history or receiving systemic immunosuppression were excluded from the trial. Peripheral blood for TCR sequencing was drawn from every dose cohort at baseline, at cycle 4 day 1 and at cycle 7 day 1. The samples were drawn from a first-in-human, open-label, multicenter phase I dose-escalation trial of ivuxolimab. The trial enrolled adults with locally advanced or metastatic head and neck squamous cell, hepatocellular, melanoma or renal cell carcinoma. Before TCR sequencing, CD4+ T cells and CD8+ T cells from peripheral blood were sorted into separate populations. As concerns this clone: This clone's antigen is unknown. Base qualities are not at hand, and no much larger clone is one base apart.

Genomic DNA was extracted from sorted cells for sequencing of the TCRbeta CDR3 region. The immunoSEQ Assay was used to sequence the TCRbeta CDR3 regions. This immuneACCESS table, as held by TCRdb, lists in-frame sequences with V and J called but not all clones. Of the missing ones, under half trace to an unresolved V gene in checked studies; the others have no known cause. The sample table lists nearly 70,000 clones, approximately 80% of them with a count of one. The biggest ten clones account for approximately 1.5% of the sample. For CDR1 and CDR2, the germline V gene (reference sequence) lists SGHKS and YYEKEE. The CDR3 has 12 amino acids, counting the end cysteine and phenylalanine. Only CDR3 DNA remains: 36 bases, in frame from the first base. Trimming at the junction amounts to 1 base on V and 7 bases on J, and the germline ends lie 9 bases apart.

This clonotype was sampled from an adult with an advanced solid tumor such as melanoma, head and neck, liver or kidney cancer. The V and J genes are TRBV5-5 and TRBJ2-7; no D gene can be assigned with confidence. The material was CD4+ or CD8+ T cells sorted from blood, obtained in a trial of the OX40 agonist ivuxolimab. The CDR3 sequence is CASSLRVGEQYF. The DNA sequence follows: TGTGCCAGCAGCTTGAGAGTGGGGGAGCAGTACTTC.